A single sample is the source of the 18 T cell receptor beta chains below, sequenced in a study of regulatory T cells in long-lasting Graves disease. CDR3 regions were amplified by Arm-PCR using iRepertoire HTBI primers to build TCR beta libraries. One entry per CDR3 protein results from TCRdb running MiXCR on the multiplex PCR reads. Of 300,000 to 400,000 distinct CDR3 sequences in the sample, roughly 18% were seen once. Time point described: newly diagnosed GD, antithyroid drugs for less than 3 months. PBMC RNA served as the TCR library source. The specimen comprised peripheral blood mononuclear cells (PBMCs), sampled at new diagnosis, from a patient treated with antithyroid drugs. These receptors came from a female donor with Graves disease.

This clonotype was recorded many times. This chain links TRBV30 with TRBJ1-3; a weak D match, TRBD1 (5 bases). Germline V lookup: CDR1 GTSNPN, CDR2 SVGIG (reference sequence). Trimming removed 5 bases at V and 0 bases at J, with 11 bases between. The CDR3 has 14 residues. CDR3 amino acids: CAWGDGSSGNTIYF. Written as DNA, the CDR3 is TGTGCCTGGGGGGACGGGTCCTCTGGAAACACCATATATTTT.

This clonotype was seen only a few times. The V call is TRBV9, the J call TRBJ2-7; D not resolved. V shed 4 bases and J shed 0 bases, with 14 bases lying between them. CDR3 length: 15 amino acids. Germline assignment: CDR1 SGDLS and CDR2 YYNGEE. The CDR3 region has the DNA TGTGCCAGCAGCCCCCTTTCTAACGACTCCTACGAGCAGTACTTC. Encoded protein: CASSPLSNDSYEQYF. Combining the CDR3 with reference TRBV9 and TRBJ2-7 gives the whole variable domain DSGVTQTPKHLITATGQRVTLRCSPRSGDLSVYWYQQSLDQGLQFLIQYYNGEERAKGNILERFSAQQFPDLHSELNLSSLELGDSALYFCASSPLSNDSYEQYFGPGTRLTVT.

This clonotype was detected many times. The gene calls are TRBV6-1 and TRBJ1-1; maybe TRBD1 (5 bases). The germline V gene encodes CDR1 MNHNS and CDR2 SASEGT. V was trimmed by 8 bases and J by 0 bases, leaving 13 bases between them. CDR3 length: 14 residues. The CDR3 spells CASLRDGLNTEAFF. The CDR3 DNA reads as TGTGCCAGCCTAAGGGACGGACTGAACACTGAAGCTTTCTTT.

In its sample, this clonotype was seen many times. The chain uses TRBV6-2 or TRBV6-3 and TRBJ1-2, with 7 positions matching TRBD1. V dropped 4 bases and J dropped 4; count of bases not matched to a gene: 9. The CDR3 is made up of 15 amino acids. Germline V lookup: CDR1 MNHEY, CDR2 SVGEGT. CDR3 sequence: CASSFLLTGVYGYTF. CDR3 in DNA: TGTGCCAGCAGTTTTTTACTCACAGGGGTCTATGGCTACACCTTC.

This clonotype occurred many times. The gene calls are TRBV5-1 and TRBJ2-3; 11 nucleotides match TRBD2. The CDR3 contains 15 residues. The ends lost 5 bases at V and 2 bases at J; junction bases unmatched: 4. Germline V gene sequence: CDR1 SGHRS, CDR2 YFSETQ. CDR3 amino acids: CASSGTSGLTDTQYF. In nucleotides, the CDR3 is TGCGCCAGCAGTGGGACTAGCGGCCTCACAGATACGCAGTATTTT.

This clonotype was recorded once. J is TRBJ2-4 and V is TRBV18, with D uncertain. V dropped 2 bases and J dropped 0 bases, with 11 bases sitting between them. The CDR3 length is 16 residues. Looked up from germline, CDR1 is KGHSH and CDR2 is LQKENI. The CDR3 here is CASSPTRDKAKNIQYF. CDR3 in DNA: TGTGCCAGCTCACCAACGAGAGACAAAGCCAAAAACATTCAGTACTTC.

At least ten counts were recorded for this clonotype. The chain links TRBV10-3 to TRBJ2-2, with 7 bases fitting TRBD2. The CDR3 sequence is 17 residues long. V lost 2 bases, J lost 4 bases, and 10 bases stayed unmatched. Per the germline V gene, CDR1 is ENHRY and CDR2 is SYGVKD. The CDR3: CAISEARDYPSTGELFF. In DNA, the CDR3 is TGTGCCATCAGTGAGGCCCGGGACTACCCTTCCACCGGGGAGCTGTTTTTT.

This clonotype was seen at least ten times. The chain combines TRBV12-3 or TRBV12-4 with TRBJ2-3, with TRBD2 as a possible D gene (6 bases). CDR3 length: 15 amino acids. V lost 6 bases and J lost 0, with 13 bases in between. CDR3 in DNA: TGTGCCAGCAGCCCACGGGACTTCAGCACAGATACGCAGTATTTT. It yields the protein CASSPRDFSTDTQYF.

This clonotype appeared many times. The J gene is TRBJ2-2, the V gene TRBV6-1; tentative D call: TRBD1 (6 bases). This CDR3 region has 18 residues. Trimming took 4 bases from V and 6 from J, leaving 24 bases between them. Germline assignment: CDR1 MNHNS and CDR2 SASEGT. The CDR3 DNA is TGTGCCAGCAGTGTCTCTATACACAGGGTGCTACTCGCCGGGGAGCTGTTTTTT. As protein: CASSVSIHRVLLAGELFF.

The chain couples TRBV7-3 to TRBJ2-5; TRBD1 agrees at 10 bases. The CDR3 consists of 17 residues. The junction had 16 bases not matched to a gene; V was cut back by 5 bases and J by 7 bases. Germline loops: CDR1 SGHTA, CDR2 FQGTGA. In DNA, the CDR3 is TGTGCCAGCAGCCTTAATGGGATGTACCGGGACAGGGGGACCCAGTACTTC. Its protein is CASSLNGMYRDRGTQYF. The full variable domain, completed using reference TRBV7-3 and TRBJ2-5, is GAGVSQTPSNKVTEKGKYVELRCDPISGHTALYWYRQSLGQGPEFLIYFQGTGAADDSGLPNDRFFAVRPEGSVSTLKIQRTERGDSAVYLCASSLNGMYRDRGTQYFGPGTRLLVL.

In this sample, this clonotype turned up many times. The rearrangement uses TRBV7-2 and TRBJ2-5, with 7 bases lining up with TRBD2. This CDR3 is 17 amino acids long. Germline V gives CDR1 SGHTA, CDR2 FQGNSA. Trimming took 1 base from V and 2 from J; bases not matched to a gene: 10. The CDR3 DNA follows: TGTGCCAGCAGCTTAGAGAGGGATAGCGGGTTTCAAGAGACCCAGTACTTC. This codes for CASSLERDSGFQETQYF.

CDR3 nucleotides: TGTGCCAGCAGTCGCATCCCAGGGCGAAGGGGAGGAAACGAGCAGTACTTC. Protein sequence: CASSRIPGRRGGNEQYF. The chain combines TRBV28 with TRBJ2-7; perhaps TRBD2 as D (6 bases). V was shortened by 5 bases and J by 5 bases, with 25 bases between the two germline ends. The length of the CDR3 is 17 residues. Germline assignment: CDR1 MDHEN and CDR2 SYDVKM.

At least ten counts were recorded for this clonotype. CDR3 sequence (DNA): TGCGCCAGCAGGCGAGGGGGAGGGTCCTACAATGAGCAGTTCTTC. Protein sequence: CASRRGGGSYNEQFF. The chain uses TRBV5-1 and TRBJ2-1; possible D gene TRBD2, 7 bases. The V and J ends lost 5 bases and 1 base respectively, with 13 bases between them. The CDR3 consists of 15 residues. CDR1 is SGHRS, CDR2 YFSETQ, per germline.

The sample holds many counts of this clonotype. V gene TRBV12-3 or TRBV12-4 combines with J gene TRBJ2-3; D call uncertain. V was clipped by 3 bases and J by 0 bases, with 19 bases between them. The CDR3 is 18 residues long. The CDR3 reads CASSLAKAGDSSTDTQYF. DNA for the CDR3: TGTGCCAGCAGTTTGGCCAAAGCTGGCGATTCGAGCACAGATACGCAGTATTTT.

This clonotype was observed a handful of times. V usage is TRBV7-9 and J usage is TRBJ2-7, with D perhaps matching TRBD2 (5 bases). Germline CDR1 and CDR2: SEHNR and FQNEAQ (reference sequence). The CDR3 runs 15 residues. The V end lost 2 bases, the J end lost 7 bases, and 18 bases lay between the germline ends. This CDR3 is CASSLSGRRSGEQYF. In DNA form, the CDR3 reads TGTGCCAGCAGCTTAAGTGGGCGGAGGAGTGGAGAGCAGTACTTC.

The sample holds many counts of this clonotype. The V gene is TRBV4-1, the J gene TRBJ2-1; TRBD2 matches at 13 bases. The V gene end was trimmed by 7 bases and the J gene end by 5 bases; junction bases not matched to a gene: 11. This CDR3 contains 17 residues. Germline-derived CDR1 and CDR2 are MGHRA and YSYEKL. In nucleotides, the CDR3 is TGCGCCAGCACTGTCCGACTAGCGGGAGGAGGCGACAATGAGCAGTTCTTC. This encodes CASTVRLAGGGDNEQFF.

About this clonotype: A much larger clone lies one base from this, so it may be a read error. The chain has TRBV10-3 and TRBJ1-1; D is uncertain. The V end lost 0 bases, the J end lost 6 bases, and 8 bases lay between the germline ends. Germline V gives CDR1 ENHRY, CDR2 SYGVKD. The CDR3 covers 13 residues. The CDR3 region has the DNA TGTGCCATCAGTGAGTCGGTGAGACCTGAAGCTTTCTTT. Translation gives CAISESVRPEAFF.

This clonotype was seen ten or more times. V usage is TRBV12-3 or TRBV12-4 and J usage is TRBJ1-1; no clear D gene. The CDR3 length is 13 residues. The V gene lost 6 bases and the J gene lost 6 bases, with 14 bases spanning the gap. CDR3 protein: CASRPTDGAEAFF. The CDR3 DNA sequence: TGTGCCAGCAGACCTACCGACGGCGCTGAAGCTTTCTTT.